This TCR beta chain came from a study of blood T cell repertoires in COVID-19. Overall study: There were acute and convalescent COVID-19 samples, and they came from the United States, Italy and Spain. Sources were T cells, B-cell-depleted T cells, or PBMCs; the material itself was cDNA or gDNA.

Trimming removed 4 bases at V and 8 bases at J, with 11 bases between. Germline V CDR1 and CDR2: SEHNR, FQNEAQ (reference sequence). The CDR3 is made up of 13 amino acids. Study processing details: Amplification of reference gene primers was used by the study to estimate nucleated cell counts. Sequenced by immunoSEQ multiplex PCR; TCRdb stores in-frame clones only, minus some. The D gene and trimming were derived from the DNA, and the V and J assignments and clone size from that table. Of some 180,000 clones in the sample, approximately 80% were seen once. Enrollment of patients from Seattle took place during active infection, with longitudinal follow-up.

This receptor was obtained from a woman aged 40 to 50 with COVID-19, enrolled during active disease. The chain uses TRBV7-9 and TRBJ1-4; D gene ambiguous. Specimen: peripheral blood. As DNA, the CDR3 is TGTGCCAGCAGCTCCCGGCCGAGGGAAAAACTGTTTTTT. Its translation is CASSSRPREKLFF.